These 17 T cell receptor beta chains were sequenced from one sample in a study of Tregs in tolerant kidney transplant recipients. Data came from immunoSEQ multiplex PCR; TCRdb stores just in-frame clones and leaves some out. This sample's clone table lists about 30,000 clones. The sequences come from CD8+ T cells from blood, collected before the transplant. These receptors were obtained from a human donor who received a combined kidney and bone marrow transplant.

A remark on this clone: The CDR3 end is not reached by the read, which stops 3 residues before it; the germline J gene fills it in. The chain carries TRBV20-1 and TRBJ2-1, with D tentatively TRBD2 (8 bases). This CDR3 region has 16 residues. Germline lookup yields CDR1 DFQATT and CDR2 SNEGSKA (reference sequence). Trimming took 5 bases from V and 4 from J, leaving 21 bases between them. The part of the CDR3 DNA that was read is TGCAGTGCTGGGGGGACAGCGGGAGTGACGTACAATGAG. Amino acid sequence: CSAGGTAGVTYNE. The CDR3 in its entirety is CSAGGTAGVTYNEQFF.

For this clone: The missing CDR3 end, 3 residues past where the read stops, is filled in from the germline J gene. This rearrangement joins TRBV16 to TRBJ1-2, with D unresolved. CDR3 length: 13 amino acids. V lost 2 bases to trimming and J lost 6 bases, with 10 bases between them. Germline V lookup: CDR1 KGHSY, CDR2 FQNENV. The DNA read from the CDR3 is TGTGCCAGCAGCCAAGAGCCGGGGAATGGC. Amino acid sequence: CASSQEPGNG. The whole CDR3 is CASSQEPGNGYTF.

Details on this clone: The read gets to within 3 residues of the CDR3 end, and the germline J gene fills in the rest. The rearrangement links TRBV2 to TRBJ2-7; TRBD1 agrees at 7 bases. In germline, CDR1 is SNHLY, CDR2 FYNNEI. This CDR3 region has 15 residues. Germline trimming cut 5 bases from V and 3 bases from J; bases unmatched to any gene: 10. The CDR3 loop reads CASSPNPDRVYEQYF. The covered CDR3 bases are TGTGCCAGCAGTCCGAACCCCGACAGGGTCTACGAG.

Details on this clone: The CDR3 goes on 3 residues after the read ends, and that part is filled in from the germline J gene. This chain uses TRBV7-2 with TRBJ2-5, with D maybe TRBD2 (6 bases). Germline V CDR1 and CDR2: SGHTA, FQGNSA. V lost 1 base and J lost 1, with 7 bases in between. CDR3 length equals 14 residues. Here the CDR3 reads CASSLGTTQETQYF. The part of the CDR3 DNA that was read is TGTGCCAGCAGCTTAGGGACTACCCAAGAGACC. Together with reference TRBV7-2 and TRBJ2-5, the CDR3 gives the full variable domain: GAGVSQSPSNKVTEKGKDVELRCDPISGHTALYWYRQSLGQGLEFLIYFQGNSAPDKSGLPSDRFSAERTGGSVSTLTIQRTQQEDSAVYLCASSLGTTQETQYFGPGTRLLVL.

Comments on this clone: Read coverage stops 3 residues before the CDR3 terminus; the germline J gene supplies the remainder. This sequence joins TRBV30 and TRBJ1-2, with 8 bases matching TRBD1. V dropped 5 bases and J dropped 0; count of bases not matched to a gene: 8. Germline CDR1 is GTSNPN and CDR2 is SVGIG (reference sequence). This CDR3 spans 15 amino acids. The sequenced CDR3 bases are TGTGCCTGGTGGCCCACAGGGGGAACTAACTATGGC. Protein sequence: CAWWPTGGTNYG. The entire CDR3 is CAWWPTGGTNYGYTF.

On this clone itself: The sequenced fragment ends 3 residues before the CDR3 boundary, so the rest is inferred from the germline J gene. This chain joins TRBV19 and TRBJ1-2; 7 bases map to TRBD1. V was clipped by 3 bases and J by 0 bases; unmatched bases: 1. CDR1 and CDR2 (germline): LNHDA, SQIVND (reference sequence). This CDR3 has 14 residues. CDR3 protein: CASSIGQANYGYTF. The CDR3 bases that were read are TGTGCCAGTAGTATCGGACAGGCTAACTATGGC.

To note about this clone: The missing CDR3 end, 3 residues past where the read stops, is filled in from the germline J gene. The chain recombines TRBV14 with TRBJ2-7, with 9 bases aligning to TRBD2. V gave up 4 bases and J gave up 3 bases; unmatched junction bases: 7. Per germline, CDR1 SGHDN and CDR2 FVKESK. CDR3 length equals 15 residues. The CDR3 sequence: CASSRPGLANYEQYF. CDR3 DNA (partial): TGTGCCAGCAGCCGACCGGGACTAGCCAACTACGAG.

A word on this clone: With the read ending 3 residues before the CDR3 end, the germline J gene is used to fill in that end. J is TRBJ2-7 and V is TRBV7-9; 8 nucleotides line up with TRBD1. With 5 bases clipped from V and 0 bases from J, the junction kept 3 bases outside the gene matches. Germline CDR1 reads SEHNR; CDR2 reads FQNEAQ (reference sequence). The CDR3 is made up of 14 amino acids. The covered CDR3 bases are TGTGCCAGCAGCCGGACAGGGTACTCCTACGAG. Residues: CASSRTGYSYE. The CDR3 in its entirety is CASSRTGYSYEQYF.

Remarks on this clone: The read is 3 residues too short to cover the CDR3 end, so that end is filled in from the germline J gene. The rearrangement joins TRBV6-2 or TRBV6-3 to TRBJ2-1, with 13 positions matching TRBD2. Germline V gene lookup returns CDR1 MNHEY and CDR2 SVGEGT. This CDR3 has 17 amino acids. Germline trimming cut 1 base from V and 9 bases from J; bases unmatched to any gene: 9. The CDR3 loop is CASSYLLAGGRFSEQFF. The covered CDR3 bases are TGTGCCAGCAGTTACTTACTAGCGGGAGGGCGATTTTCTGAG.

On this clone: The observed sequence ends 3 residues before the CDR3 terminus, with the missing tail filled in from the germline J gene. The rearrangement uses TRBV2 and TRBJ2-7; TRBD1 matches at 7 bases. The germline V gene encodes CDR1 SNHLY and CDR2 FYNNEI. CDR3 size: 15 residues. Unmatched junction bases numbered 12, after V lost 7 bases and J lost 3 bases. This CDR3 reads CASTPPEGTDYEQYF. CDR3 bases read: TGTGCCAGCACTCCCCCAGAGGGGACAGACTACGAG.

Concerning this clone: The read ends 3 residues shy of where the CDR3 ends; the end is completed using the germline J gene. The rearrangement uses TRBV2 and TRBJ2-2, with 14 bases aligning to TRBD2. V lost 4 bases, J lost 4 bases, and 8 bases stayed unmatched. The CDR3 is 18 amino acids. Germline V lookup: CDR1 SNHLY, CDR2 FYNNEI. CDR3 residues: CASSVTSGGARSTGELFF. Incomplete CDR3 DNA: TGTGCCAGCAGTGTGACTAGCGGGGGGGCACGAAGCACCGGGGAG.

CDR3 amino acids: CASTVNGGGGYTF. Incomplete CDR3 DNA: TGTGCCAGCACTGTGAACGGGGGTGGCGGC. The rearrangement joins TRBV6-2 or TRBV6-3 to TRBJ1-2, with D tentatively TRBD1 (5 bases). The CDR3 end is not reached by the read, which stops 3 residues before it; the germline J gene fills it in. Germline CDR1 is MNHEY and CDR2 is SVGEGT. The CDR3 is 13 amino acids.

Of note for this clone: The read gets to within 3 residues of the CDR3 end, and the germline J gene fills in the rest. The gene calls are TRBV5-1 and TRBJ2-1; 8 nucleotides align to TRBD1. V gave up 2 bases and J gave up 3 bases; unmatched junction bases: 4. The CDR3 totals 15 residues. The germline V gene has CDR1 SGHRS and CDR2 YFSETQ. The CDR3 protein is CASSFRTGIYNEQFF. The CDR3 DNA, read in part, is TGCGCCAGCAGCTTTAGGACAGGGATCTACAATGAG.

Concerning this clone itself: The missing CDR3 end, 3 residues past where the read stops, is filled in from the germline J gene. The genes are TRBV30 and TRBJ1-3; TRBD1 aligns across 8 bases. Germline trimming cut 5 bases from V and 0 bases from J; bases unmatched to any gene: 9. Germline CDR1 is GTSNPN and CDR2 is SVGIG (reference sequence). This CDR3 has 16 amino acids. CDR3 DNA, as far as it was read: TGTGCCTGGGGGGGCCCCGGGACAGGCTCTGGAAACACC. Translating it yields CAWGGPGTGSGNT. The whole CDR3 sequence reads CAWGGPGTGSGNTIYF.

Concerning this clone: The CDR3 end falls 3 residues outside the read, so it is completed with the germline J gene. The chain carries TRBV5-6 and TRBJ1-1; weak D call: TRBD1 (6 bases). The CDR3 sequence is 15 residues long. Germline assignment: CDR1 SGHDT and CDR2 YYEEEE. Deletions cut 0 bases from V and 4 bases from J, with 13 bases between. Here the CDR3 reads CASSLGGRGGTEAFF. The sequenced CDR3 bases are TGTGCCAGCAGCTTGGGGGGCAGGGGTGGCACTGAA.

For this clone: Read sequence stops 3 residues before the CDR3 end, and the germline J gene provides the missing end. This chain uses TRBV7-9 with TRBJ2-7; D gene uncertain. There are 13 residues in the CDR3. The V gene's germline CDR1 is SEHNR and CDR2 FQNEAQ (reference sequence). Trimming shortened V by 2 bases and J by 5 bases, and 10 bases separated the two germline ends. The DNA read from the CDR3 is TGTGCCAGCAGCTTACCACGAGGTGACGAG. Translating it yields CASSLPRGDE. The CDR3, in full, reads CASSLPRGDEQYF.

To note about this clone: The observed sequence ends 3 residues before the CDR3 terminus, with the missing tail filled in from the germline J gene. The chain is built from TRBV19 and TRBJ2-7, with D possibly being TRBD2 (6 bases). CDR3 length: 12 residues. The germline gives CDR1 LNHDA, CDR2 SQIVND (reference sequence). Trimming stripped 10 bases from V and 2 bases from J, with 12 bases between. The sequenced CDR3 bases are TGTGCCAACCGGGACTGTGCCTACGAG. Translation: CANRDCAYE. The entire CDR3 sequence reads CANRDCAYEQYF.